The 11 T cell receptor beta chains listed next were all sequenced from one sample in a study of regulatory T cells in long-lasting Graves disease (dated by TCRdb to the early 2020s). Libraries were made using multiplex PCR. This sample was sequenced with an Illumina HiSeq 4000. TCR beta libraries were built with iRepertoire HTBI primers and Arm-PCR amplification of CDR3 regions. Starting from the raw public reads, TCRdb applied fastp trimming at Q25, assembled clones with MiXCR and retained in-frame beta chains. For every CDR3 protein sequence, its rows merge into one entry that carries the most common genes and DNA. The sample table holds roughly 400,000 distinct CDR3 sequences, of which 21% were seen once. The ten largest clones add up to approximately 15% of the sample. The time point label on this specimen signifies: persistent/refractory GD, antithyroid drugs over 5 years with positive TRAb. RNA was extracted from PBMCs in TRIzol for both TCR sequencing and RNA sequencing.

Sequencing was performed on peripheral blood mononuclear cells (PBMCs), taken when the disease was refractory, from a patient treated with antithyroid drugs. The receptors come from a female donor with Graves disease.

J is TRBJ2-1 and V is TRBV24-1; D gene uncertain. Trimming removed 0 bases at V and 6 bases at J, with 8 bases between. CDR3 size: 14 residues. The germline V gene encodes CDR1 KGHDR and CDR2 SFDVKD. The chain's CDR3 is CATSDLTEVNEQFF. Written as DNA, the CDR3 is TGTGCCACCAGTGATTTGACGGAAGTCAATGAGCAGTTCTTC.

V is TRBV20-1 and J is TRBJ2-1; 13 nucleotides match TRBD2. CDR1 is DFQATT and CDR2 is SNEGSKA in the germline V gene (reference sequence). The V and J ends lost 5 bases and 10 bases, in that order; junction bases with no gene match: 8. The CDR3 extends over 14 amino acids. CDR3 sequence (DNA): TGCAGTGCTCCCTGGACTAGCGGGAGTAAAGAGCAGTTCTTC. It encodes CSAPWTSGSKEQFF.

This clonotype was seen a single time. The CDR3 loop is CASSSAGGSYNEQFF. CDR3 nucleotide sequence: TGTGCCAGCAGCTCGGCGGGCGGCTCCTACAATGAGCAGTTCTTC. V is TRBV7-6 and J is TRBJ2-1; a weak D match, TRBD2 (5 bases). There are 15 residues in the CDR3. V gave up 4 bases and J gave up 0 bases, with 10 bases separating them. Germline CDR1 reads SGHVS; CDR2 reads FNYEAQ.

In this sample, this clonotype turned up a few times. The CDR3 loop reads CAWTLQVGYYEQYF. In DNA form, the CDR3 reads TGTGCCTGGACTCTTCAGGTGGGGTACTACGAGCAGTACTTC. The chain couples TRBV30 to TRBJ2-7; no clear D. The ends were cut back, 4 bases at V and 3 bases at J, with 16 bases in the middle. Germline V lookup: CDR1 GTSNPN, CDR2 SVGIG (reference sequence). This CDR3 comprises 14 residues.

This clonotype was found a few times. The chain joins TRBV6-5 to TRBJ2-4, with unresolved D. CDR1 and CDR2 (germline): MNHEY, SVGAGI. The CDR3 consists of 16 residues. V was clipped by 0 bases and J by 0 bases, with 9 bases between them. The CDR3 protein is CASSYSSTPAKNIQYF. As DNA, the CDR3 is TGTGCCAGCAGTTACTCGTCGACCCCAGCCAAAAACATTCAGTACTTC.

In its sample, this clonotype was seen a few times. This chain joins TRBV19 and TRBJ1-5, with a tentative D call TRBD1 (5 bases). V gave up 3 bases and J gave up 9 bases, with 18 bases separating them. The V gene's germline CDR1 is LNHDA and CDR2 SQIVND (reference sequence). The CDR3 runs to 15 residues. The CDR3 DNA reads TGTGCCAGTAGTATGTCGGGGGTTGGGAGTCTGCCCCAGCATTTT. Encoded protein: CASSMSGVGSLPQHF.

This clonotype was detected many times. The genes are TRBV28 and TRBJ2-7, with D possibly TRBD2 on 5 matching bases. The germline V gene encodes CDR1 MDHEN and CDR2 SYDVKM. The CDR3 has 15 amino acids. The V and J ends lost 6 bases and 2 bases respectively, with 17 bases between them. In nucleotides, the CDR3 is TGTGCCAGCAGACACGGAGGCGTCAGAGCCTACGAGCAGTACTTC. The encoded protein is CASRHGGVRAYEQYF. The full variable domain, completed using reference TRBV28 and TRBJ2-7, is DVKVTQSSRYLVKRTGEKVFLECVQDMDHENMFWYRQDPGLGLRLIYFSYDVKMKEKGDIPEGYSVSREKKERFSLILESASTNQTSMYLCASRHGGVRAYEQYFGPGTRLTVT.

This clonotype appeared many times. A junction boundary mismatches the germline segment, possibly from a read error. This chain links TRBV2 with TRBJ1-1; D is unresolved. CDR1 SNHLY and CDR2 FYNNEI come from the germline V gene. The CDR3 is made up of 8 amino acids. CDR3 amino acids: CASRGGIF. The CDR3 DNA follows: TGTGCCAGCAGGGGCGGAATTTTT. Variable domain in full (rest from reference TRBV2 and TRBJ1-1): EPEVTQTPSHQVTQMGQEVILRCVPISNHLYFYWYRQILGQKVEFLVSFYNNEISEKSEIFDDQFSVERPDGSNFTLKIRSTKLEDSAMYFCASRGGIFGQGTRLTVV.

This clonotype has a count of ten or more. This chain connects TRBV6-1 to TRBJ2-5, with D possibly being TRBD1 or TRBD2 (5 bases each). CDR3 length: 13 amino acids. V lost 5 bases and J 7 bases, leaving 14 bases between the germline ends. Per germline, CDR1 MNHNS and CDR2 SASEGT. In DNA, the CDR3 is TGTGCCAGCAGTCTTGAGGTTGGGGGGACCCAGTACTTC. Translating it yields CASSLEVGGTQYF.

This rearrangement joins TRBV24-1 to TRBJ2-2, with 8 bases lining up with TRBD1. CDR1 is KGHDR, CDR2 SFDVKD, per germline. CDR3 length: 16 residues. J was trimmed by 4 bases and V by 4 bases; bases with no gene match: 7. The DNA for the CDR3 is TGTGCCACCAGTGACCGGACAGGGTTGGGCACCGGGGAGCTGTTTTTT. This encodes CATSDRTGLGTGELFF.

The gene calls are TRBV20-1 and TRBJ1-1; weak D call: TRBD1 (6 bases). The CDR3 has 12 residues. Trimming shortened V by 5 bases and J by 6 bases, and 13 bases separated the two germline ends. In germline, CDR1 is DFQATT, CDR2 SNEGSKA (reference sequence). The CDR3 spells CSADRPVAEAFF. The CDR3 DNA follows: TGCAGTGCTGACAGGCCCGTTGCTGAAGCTTTCTTT.